Included here is one T cell receptor (beta chain) sequence, with context. Its antigen is undetermined. Amplification yielded TCR beta CDR3 regions, with RNA transcripts as the source. First-round RT-PCR of the TCR CDR3 relied on the HTBI primer set. Each CDR3 protein is one row after TCRdb ran MiXCR on the multiplex PCR reads. The repertoire consists of about 700,000 distinct CDR3 sequences, with about 45% occurring once and the leading ten covering about 7%. This entry is derived from a study of T cells in Graves' hyperthyroidism and ophthalmopathy. Study-wide results and limits: Ophthalmopathy was model-predicted a median about 6 months pre-onset.

CDR3 length: 17 amino acids. Trimming cost V 3 bases and J 4 bases, with 18 bases left between them. Germline CDR1 and CDR2: LNHNV and YYDKDF (reference sequence). The origin of this receptor is an adult man with Graves' disease, either hyperthyroidism or ophthalmopathy (not recorded which). The sequencing sample was made of peripheral blood or thyroid tissue (not recorded which). The V call is TRBV15, the J call TRBJ2-2, with a weak D call TRBD2 (7 bases). The CDR3 region has the DNA TGTGCCACCAGCAGCGGGCGACCGGGGGGCCCCACCGGGGAGCTGTTTTTT. Protein: CATSSGRPGGPTGELFF. Supplemented by reference TRBV15 and TRBJ2-2, the full variable domain reads DAMVIQNPRYQVTQFGKPVTLSCSQTLNHNVMYWYQQKSSQAPKLLFHYYDKDFNNEADTPDNFQSRRPNTSFCFLDIRSPGLGDTAMYLCATSSGRPGGPTGELFFGEGSRLTVL.